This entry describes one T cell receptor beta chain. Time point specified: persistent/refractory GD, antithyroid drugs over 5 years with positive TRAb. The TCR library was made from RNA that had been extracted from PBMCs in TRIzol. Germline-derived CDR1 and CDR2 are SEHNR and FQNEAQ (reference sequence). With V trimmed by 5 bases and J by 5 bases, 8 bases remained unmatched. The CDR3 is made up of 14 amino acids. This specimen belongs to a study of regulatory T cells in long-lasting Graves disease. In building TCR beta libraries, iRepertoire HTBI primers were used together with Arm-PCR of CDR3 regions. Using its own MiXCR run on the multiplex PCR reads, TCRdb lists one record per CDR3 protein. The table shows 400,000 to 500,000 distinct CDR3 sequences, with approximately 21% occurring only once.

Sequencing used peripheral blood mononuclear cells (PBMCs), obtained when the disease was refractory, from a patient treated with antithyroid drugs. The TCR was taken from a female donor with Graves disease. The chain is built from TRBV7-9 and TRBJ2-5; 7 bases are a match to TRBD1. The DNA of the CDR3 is TGTGCCAGCAGCGTGGGGACAGATGGGGAGACCCAGTACTTC. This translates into CASSVGTDGETQYF.